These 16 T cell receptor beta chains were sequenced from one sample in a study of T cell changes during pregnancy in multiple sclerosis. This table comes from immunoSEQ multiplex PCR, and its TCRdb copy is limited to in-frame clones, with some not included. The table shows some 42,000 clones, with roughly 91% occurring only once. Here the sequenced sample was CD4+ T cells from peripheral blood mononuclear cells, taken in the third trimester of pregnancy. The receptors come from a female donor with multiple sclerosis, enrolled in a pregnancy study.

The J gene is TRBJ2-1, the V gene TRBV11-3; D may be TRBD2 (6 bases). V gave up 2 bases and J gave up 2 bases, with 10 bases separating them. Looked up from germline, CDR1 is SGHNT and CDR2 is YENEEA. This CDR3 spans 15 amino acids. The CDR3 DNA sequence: TGTGCCAGCAGCTTAAGGAGGGCAGCCTACAATGAGCAGTTCTTC. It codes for CASSLRRAAYNEQFF.

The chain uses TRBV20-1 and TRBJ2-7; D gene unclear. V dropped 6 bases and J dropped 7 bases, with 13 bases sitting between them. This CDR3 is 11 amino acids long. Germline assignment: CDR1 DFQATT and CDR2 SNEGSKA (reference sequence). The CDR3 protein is CSADPLTEQYF. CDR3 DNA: TGCAGTGCGGATCCCTTGACAGAGCAGTACTTC.

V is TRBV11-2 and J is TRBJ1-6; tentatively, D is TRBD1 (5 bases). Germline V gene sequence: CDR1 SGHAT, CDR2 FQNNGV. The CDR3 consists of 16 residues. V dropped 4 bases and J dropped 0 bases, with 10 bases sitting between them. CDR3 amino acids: CASSSRASSYNSPLHF. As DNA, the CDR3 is TGTGCCAGCAGCTCCAGGGCGAGCTCCTATAATTCACCCCTCCACTTT. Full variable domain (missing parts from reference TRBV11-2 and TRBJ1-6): EAGVAQSPRYKIIEKRQSVAFWCNPISGHATLYWYQQILGQGPKLLIQFQNNGVVDDSQLPKDRFSAERLKGVDSTLKIQPAKLEDSAVYLCASSSRASSYNSPLHFGNGTRLTVT.

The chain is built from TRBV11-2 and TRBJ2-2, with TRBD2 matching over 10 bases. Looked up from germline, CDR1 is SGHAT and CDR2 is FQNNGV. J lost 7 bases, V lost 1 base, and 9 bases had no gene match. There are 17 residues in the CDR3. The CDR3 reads CASSLVGLAGARGELFF. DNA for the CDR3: TGTGCCAGCAGCTTAGTCGGGCTAGCGGGGGCGCGCGGGGAGCTGTTTTTT.

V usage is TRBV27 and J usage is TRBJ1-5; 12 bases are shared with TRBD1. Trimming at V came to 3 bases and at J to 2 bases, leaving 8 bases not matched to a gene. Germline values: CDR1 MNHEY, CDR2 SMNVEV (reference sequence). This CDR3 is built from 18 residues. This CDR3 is CASSFLGTGGAGNQPQHF. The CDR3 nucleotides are TGTGCCAGCAGTTTTCTAGGGACAGGGGGCGCGGGCAATCAGCCCCAGCATTTT.

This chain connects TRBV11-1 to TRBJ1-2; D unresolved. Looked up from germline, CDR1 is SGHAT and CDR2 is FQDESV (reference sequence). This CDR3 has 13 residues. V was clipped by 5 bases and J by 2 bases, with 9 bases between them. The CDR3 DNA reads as TGTGCCAGCAGCCTTAGGGAGAACTATGGCTACACCTTC. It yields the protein CASSLRENYGYTF.

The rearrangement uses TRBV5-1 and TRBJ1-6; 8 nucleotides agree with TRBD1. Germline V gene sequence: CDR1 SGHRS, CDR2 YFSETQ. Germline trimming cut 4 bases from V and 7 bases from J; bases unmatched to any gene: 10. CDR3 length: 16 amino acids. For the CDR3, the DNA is TGCGCCAGCAGCCCGATCAGGGGGCCGGGGAATTCACCCCTCCACTTT. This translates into CASSPIRGPGNSPLHF. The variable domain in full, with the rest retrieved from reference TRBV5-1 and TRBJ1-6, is KAGVTQTPRYLIKTRGQQVTLSCSPISGHRSVSWYQQTPGQGLQFLFEYFSETQRNKGNFPGRFSGRQFSNSRSEMNVSTLELGDSALYLCASSPIRGPGNSPLHFGNGTRLTVT.

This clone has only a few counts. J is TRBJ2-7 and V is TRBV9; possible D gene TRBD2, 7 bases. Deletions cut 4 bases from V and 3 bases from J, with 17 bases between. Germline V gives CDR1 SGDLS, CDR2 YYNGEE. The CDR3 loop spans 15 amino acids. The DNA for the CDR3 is TGTGCCAGCAGCCCGCAGGGGAGCGGGGTCTACGAGCAGTACTTC. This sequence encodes CASSPQGSGVYEQYF.

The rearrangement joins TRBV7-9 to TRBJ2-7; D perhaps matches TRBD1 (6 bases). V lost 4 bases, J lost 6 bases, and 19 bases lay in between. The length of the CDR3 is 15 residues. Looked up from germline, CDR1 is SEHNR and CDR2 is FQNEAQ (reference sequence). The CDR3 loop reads CASSSWDTRGSEQYF. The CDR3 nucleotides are TGTGCCAGCAGCTCTTGGGACACCAGGGGATCCGAGCAGTACTTC. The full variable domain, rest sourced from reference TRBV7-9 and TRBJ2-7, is DTGVSQNPRHKITKRGQNVTFRCDPISEHNRLYWYRQTLGQGPEFLTYFQNEAQLEKSRLLSDRFSAERPKGSFSTLEIQRTEQGDSAMYLCASSSWDTRGSEQYFGPGTRLTVT.

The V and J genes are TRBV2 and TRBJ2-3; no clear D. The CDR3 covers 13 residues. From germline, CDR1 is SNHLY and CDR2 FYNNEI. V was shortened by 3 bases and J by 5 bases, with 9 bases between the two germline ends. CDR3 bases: TGTGCCAGCAGTGACGGAGTAGGAGATACGCAGTATTTT. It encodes CASSDGVGDTQYF.

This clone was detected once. DNA of the CDR3: TGTGCCACCAGCAGAGATACGCGGAGCCTGAACGAGCAGTACTTC. Protein: CATSRDTRSLNEQYF. The rearrangement links TRBV15 to TRBJ2-7; D unclear. The CDR3 extends over 15 amino acids. Germline lookup yields CDR1 LNHNV and CDR2 YYDKDF (reference sequence). The V gene lost 0 bases and the J gene lost 5 bases, with 14 bases spanning the gap.

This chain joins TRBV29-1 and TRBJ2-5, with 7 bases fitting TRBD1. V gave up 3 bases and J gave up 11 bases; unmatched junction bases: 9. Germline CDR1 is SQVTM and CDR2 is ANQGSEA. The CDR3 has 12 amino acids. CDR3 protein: CSVDPGGIDQYF. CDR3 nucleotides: TGCAGCGTTGATCCAGGGGGTATAGATCAGTACTTC.

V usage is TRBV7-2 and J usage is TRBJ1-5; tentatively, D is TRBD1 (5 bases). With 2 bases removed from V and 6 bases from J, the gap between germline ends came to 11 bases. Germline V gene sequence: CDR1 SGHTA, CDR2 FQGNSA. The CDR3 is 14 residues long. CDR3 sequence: CASSLQGSGQPQHF. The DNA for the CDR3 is TGTGCCAGCAGCTTACAGGGTTCGGGTCAGCCCCAGCATTTT.

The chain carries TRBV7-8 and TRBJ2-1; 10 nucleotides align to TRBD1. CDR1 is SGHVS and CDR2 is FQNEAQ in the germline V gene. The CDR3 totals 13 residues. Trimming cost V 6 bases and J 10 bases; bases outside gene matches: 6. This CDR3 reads CASSSTGGREQFF. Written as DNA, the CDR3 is TGTGCCAGCAGTTCGACAGGGGGCAGAGAGCAGTTCTTC.

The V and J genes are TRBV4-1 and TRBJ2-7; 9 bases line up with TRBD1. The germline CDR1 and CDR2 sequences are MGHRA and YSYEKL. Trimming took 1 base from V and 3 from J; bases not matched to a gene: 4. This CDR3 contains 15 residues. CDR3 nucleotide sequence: TGCGCCAGCAGCCAAGGACAGGGGGTACTCTACGAGCAGTACTTC. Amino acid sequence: CASSQGQGVLYEQYF.

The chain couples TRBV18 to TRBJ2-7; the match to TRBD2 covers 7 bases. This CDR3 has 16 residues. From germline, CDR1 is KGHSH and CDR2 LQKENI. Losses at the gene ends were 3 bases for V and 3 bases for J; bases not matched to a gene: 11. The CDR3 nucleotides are TGTGCCAGCTCACCTGTTTCTCGGGAGGTCCGCTACGAGCAGTACTTC. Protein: CASSPVSREVRYEQYF.